The 5 T cell receptor beta chains listed next were all sequenced from one sample in a study of T cell repertoires in cytomegalovirus infection. MiXCR, applied by TCRdb to the reads, yields one record per CDR3 protein. The sample contains 500,000 to 600,000 distinct CDR3 sequences, approximately 17% of which appear only once. The sample comprised CD8+ T cells from PBMCs. Every receptor here comes from a human donor in good health (CMV status not recorded). Some clones in this sample may be carry-over from other donors' samples.

The rearrangement joins TRBV30 to TRBJ2-1, with TRBD2 matching over 11 bases. Germline V gene data show CDR1 as GTSNPN and CDR2 as SVGIG (reference sequence). The CDR3 has 16 residues. Trimming at V came to 3 bases and at J to 3 bases, leaving 7 bases not matched to a gene. CDR3 sequence: CAWRLAGALDYNEQFF. DNA for the CDR3: TGTGCCTGGAGACTAGCGGGAGCCTTGGACTACAATGAGCAGTTCTTC.

This clonotype was counted between two and nine times. The chain recombines TRBV25-1 with TRBJ2-7, with 10 bases lining up with TRBD1. The germline CDR1 and CDR2 sequences are MGHDK and SYGVNS. Losses at the gene ends were 4 bases for V and 3 bases for J; bases not matched to a gene: 6. CDR3 length equals 15 residues. This CDR3 reads CASSGTGTGVYEQYF. CDR3 DNA sequence: TGTGCCAGCAGTGGAACCGGGACAGGGGTCTACGAGCAGTACTTC.

This clonotype occurred many times. The chain has TRBV7-9 and TRBJ2-1, with D maybe TRBD1 (5 bases). V dropped 7 bases and J dropped 7 bases, with 11 bases sitting between them. This CDR3 has 12 residues. Germline lookup yields CDR1 SEHNR and CDR2 FQNEAQ (reference sequence). CDR3 loop: CASTKGVNEQFF. The DNA for the CDR3 is TGTGCCAGCACCAAAGGGGTAAATGAGCAGTTCTTC. Combining the CDR3 with reference TRBV7-9 and TRBJ2-1 gives the whole variable domain DTGVSQNPRHKITKRGQNVTFRCDPISEHNRLYWYRQTLGQGPEFLTYFQNEAQLEKSRLLSDRFSAERPKGSFSTLEIQRTEQGDSAMYLCASTKGVNEQFFGPGTRLTVL.

This clonotype appeared many times. The V gene is TRBV12-3 or TRBV12-4, the J gene TRBJ1-1; D uncertain. Deletions cut 6 bases from V and 2 bases from J, with 4 bases between. This CDR3 is built from 11 residues. This chain's CDR3 is CASRSNTEAFF. CDR3 sequence (DNA): TGTGCCAGCAGGAGTAACACTGAAGCTTTCTTT.

This clonotype has just a few counts. The J gene is TRBJ2-1, the V gene TRBV7-9, with D unresolved. The CDR3 sequence is 13 residues long. CDR1 SEHNR and CDR2 FQNEAQ come from the germline V gene (reference sequence). The V end was cut by 6 bases, the J end by 6 bases, with 12 bases between. CDR3 amino acids: CASSRRASNEQFF. In DNA form, the CDR3 reads TGTGCCAGCAGTCGCAGAGCTTCCAATGAGCAGTTCTTC.